The T cell receptor beta chain described here comes from a study of blood T cell repertoires in COVID-19. Study at large: The United States, Italy and Spain supplied acute and convalescent COVID-19 samples.

V lost 0 bases and J lost 4, with 4 bases in between. Germline lookup yields CDR1 LNHDA and CDR2 SQIVND (reference sequence). The length of the CDR3 is 14 residues. The protocol was immunoSEQ multiplex PCR, while the TCRdb copy is restricted to in-frame clones and leaves out a portion. The sample carries around 130,000 clones, roughly 85% recorded once. This rearrangement joins TRBV19 to TRBJ1-6; D remains unclear. Material: peripheral blood. This TCR was recovered from a man in his fifties with acute or convalescent COVID-19. In nucleotides, the CDR3 is TGTGCCAGTAGTATAGAGCTATATAATTCACCCCTCCACTTT. Protein product: CASSIELYNSPLHF.